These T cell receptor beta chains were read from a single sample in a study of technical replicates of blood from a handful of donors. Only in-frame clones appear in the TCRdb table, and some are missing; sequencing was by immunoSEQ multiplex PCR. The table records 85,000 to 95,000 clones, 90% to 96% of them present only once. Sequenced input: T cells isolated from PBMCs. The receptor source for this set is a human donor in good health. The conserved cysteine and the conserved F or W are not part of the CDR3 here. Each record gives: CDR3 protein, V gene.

CDR3: ASSEGRGDSGNTIY
V: TRBV2

CDR3: SVEENRTPYRNEQF
V: TRBV29-1

CDR3: ASSLSRGYNEQF
V: TRBV5-1

CDR3: ASSSASGSGYEQY
V: TRBV7-2

CDR3: AWSFGRGRGTNEKLF
V: TRBV30

CDR3: ASSYSQGELF
V: TRBV6-5

CDR3: ASSVGTSPIYEQY
V: TRBV9

CDR3: ASRASSGIYNEQF
V: TRBV6-5

CDR3: ASSQGLEGGRAIEQF
V: TRBV4-3

CDR3: ASSALGGNTEKLF
V: TRBV27

CDR3: ASSHRGVKGYT
V: TRBV14

CDR3: ASSDEEDEQY
V: TRBV5-6

CDR3: ASSVSTGYGYEQY
V: TRBV9

CDR3: ASSLKTFPGQALSDTQY
V: TRBV7-2

CDR3: ASRDRDGEKLF
V: TRBV19

CDR3: ASSLDPTESDEQF
V: TRBV11-3

CDR3: ASSQSKGLGAYEQY
V: TRBV16

CDR3: ASSHTGTVRDEQY
V: TRBV4-2

CDR3: ASSPGLSYEQY
V: TRBV6-5

CDR3: AWGRLAGGLNEQF
V: TRBV30

CDR3: ASRGTDTQY
V: TRBV5-1

CDR3: ASSLSGTGGNYEQY
V: TRBV9

CDR3: ASPIGRGQETQY
V: TRBV19

CDR3: ASSASGMSPYNEQF
V: TRBV6-6

CDR3: ASSPGGLGQDTEAF
V: TRBV11-3

CDR3: ASSLVWREVSYNEQF
V: TRBV27

CDR3: AWTISGRYNEQF
V: TRBV30

CDR3: ASSRSRDRAKGAYEQY
V: TRBV21-1

CDR3: ASSPDTGFEQY
V: TRBV27

CDR3: ASSQDGTGLRLNTEAF
V: TRBV4-2

CDR3: AISESPPSGTSGRETQY
V: TRBV10-3

CDR3: ASSFDRGSYNEQF
V: TRBV5-6